These 3 T cell receptor beta chains came from one sample sequenced in a study of cytomegalovirus exposure and HLA in healthy donors. The PCR made use of 60 Vbeta and 13 Jbeta primers. Sequencing used immunoSEQ multiplex PCR; TCRdb keeps in-frame clones, though not all of them. The sample has 180,000 or so clones; 77% are singletons. The sequenced sample consisted of PBMCs. These receptors were collected from a woman aged 60-70 years in good health and CMV-seropositive.

The CDR3 DNA sequence: TGTGCCAGCTGGACAGGGAAAGCGGGAAGGTCAGATACGCAGTATTTT. Its translation is CASWTGKAGRSDTQYF. V and J are TRBV28 and TRBJ2-3; tentative D call: TRBD1 (8 bases). In germline, CDR1 is MDHEN, CDR2 SYDVKM. Deletions cut 8 bases from V and 4 bases from J, with 22 bases between. The CDR3 extends over 16 amino acids.

J is TRBJ1-4 and V is TRBV19, with D tentatively TRBD1 (5 bases). V lost 5 bases to trimming and J lost 6 bases, with 19 bases between them. Per germline, CDR1 LNHDA and CDR2 SQIVND (reference sequence). The CDR3 has 16 amino acids. This chain's CDR3 is CASSVGRGPGDEKLFF. The CDR3 DNA reads as TGTGCCAGTAGTGTCGGGAGGGGTCCGGGGGATGAAAAACTGTTTTTT.

V is TRBV4-3 and J is TRBJ2-7; 9 bases align to TRBD1. This CDR3 is 15 amino acids long. Germline CDR1 and CDR2: LGHNA and YSLEER. The junction had 8 bases not matched to a gene; V was cut back by 1 base and J by 7 bases. CDR3 sequence (DNA): TGCGCCAGCAGCCAAGTCGGGACAGGGAAATCAGAGCAGTACTTC. Its protein is CASSQVGTGKSEQYF.